This TCR beta chain was obtained from a study of blood T cell repertoires in COVID-19. In the study overall: COVID-19 samples, acute and convalescent, were from the United States, Italy and Spain. Sample material is recorded as cDNA or gDNA derived from T cells, B-cell-depleted T cells, or PBMCs.

Germline assignment: CDR1 SGHAT and CDR2 FQNNGV. The CDR3 covers 15 residues. Deletions cut 3 bases from V and 1 base from J, with 12 bases between. Sequenced by immunoSEQ multiplex PCR; TCRdb stores in-frame clones only, minus some. The sample includes some 150,000 clones, roughly 80% of them seen just once. This receptor was taken from a woman in her 40s with active or convalescent COVID-19. J is TRBJ1-1 and V is TRBV11-2; D gene unclear. The sequenced sample consisted of peripheral blood. The CDR3 DNA is TGTGCCAGCAGCTTTGCGGCCCTTTGGAACACTGAAGCTTTCTTT. The encoded protein is CASSFAALWNTEAFF. Variable domain in full (rest from reference TRBV11-2 and TRBJ1-1): EAGVAQSPRYKIIEKRQSVAFWCNPISGHATLYWYQQILGQGPKLLIQFQNNGVVDDSQLPKDRFSAERLKGVDSTLKIQPAKLEDSAVYLCASSFAALWNTEAFFGQGTRLTVV.